A single sample is the source of the 18 T cell receptor beta chains below, sequenced in a study of blood T cells in healthy people across ages. Then a second PCR, running about 6 to 12 cycles, was carried out with a sample-barcoded 5' primer and a J-beta primer mix. From the 5' RACE reads, TCRdb called clonotypes with MiXCR, one entry per CDR3 protein. The table lists about 650,000 distinct CDR3 sequences, about 32% of them singletons. Specimen: blood. These receptors all stem from a woman aged 80 or older in good health.

This sequence joins TRBV19 and TRBJ1-5; a weak D match, TRBD1 (6 bases). Trimming stripped 4 bases from V and 5 bases from J, with 15 bases between. The CDR3 runs to 15 residues. Germline loops: CDR1 LNHDA, CDR2 SQIVND (reference sequence). This chain's CDR3 is CASSTNRAGDQPQHF. In DNA, the CDR3 is TGTGCCAGTAGTACCAACAGGGCAGGCGATCAGCCCCAGCATTTT.

This clonotype was seen only a few times. This sequence joins TRBV18 and TRBJ2-2; the D gene is possibly TRBD1 (6 bases). V lost 9 bases and J 0 bases, leaving 11 bases between the germline ends. The CDR3 has 14 residues. Germline CDR1 is KGHSH and CDR2 is LQKENI. The CDR3 region has the DNA TGTGCCAGTCGCGGACAGTCGAACACCGGGGAGCTGTTTTTT. Its protein product is CASRGQSNTGELFF. Using reference TRBV18 and TRBJ2-2 for the parts outside the CDR3, the full variable domain is NAGVMQNPRHLVRRRGQEARLRCSPMKGHSHVYWYRQLPEEGLKFMVYLQKENIIDESGMPKERFSAEFPKEGPSILRIQQVVRGDSAAYFCASRGQSNTGELFFGEGSRLTVL.

This clonotype appeared many times. The chain has TRBV5-5 and TRBJ2-3; TRBD2 matches 8 bases. The CDR3 covers 16 residues. V shed 4 bases, J shed 0 bases, and the junction held 7 bases outside the gene matches. Per the germline V gene, CDR1 is SGHKS and CDR2 is YYEKEE (reference sequence). CDR3 loop: CASSPHRGGSTDTQYF. CDR3 DNA sequence: TGTGCCAGCAGCCCTCATCGGGGGGGAAGCACAGATACGCAGTATTTT.

V gene TRBV5-1 combines with J gene TRBJ2-5, with TRBD1 matching over 12 bases. Germline V gene data show CDR1 as SGHRS and CDR2 as YFSETQ. This CDR3 has 15 residues. Trimming removed 3 bases from V and 2 bases from J; junction bases left unmatched: 2. The CDR3 here is CASSWGQGAQETQYF. DNA for the CDR3: TGCGCCAGCAGCTGGGGACAGGGGGCACAAGAGACCCAGTACTTC.

This clonotype was found many times. This chain's CDR3 is CASSRTGDGYTF. The CDR3 DNA follows: TGTGCCAGCAGCCGGACAGGGGATGGCTACACCTTC. The chain employs TRBV6-5 and TRBJ1-2; TRBD1 matches at 9 bases. Germline trimming cut 6 bases from V and 6 bases from J; bases unmatched to any gene: 2. The length of the CDR3 is 12 residues. Germline V gene data show CDR1 as MNHEY and CDR2 as SVGAGI.

On this clonotype: A much larger clonotype is one base distant, so this may be a read error. The chain links TRBV6-2 or TRBV6-3 to TRBJ2-7; D call uncertain. The CDR3 is 13 amino acids. In germline, CDR1 is MNHEY, CDR2 SVGEGT. In nucleotides, the CDR3 is TGTGTCAGCTGCGTGCAGCTAGAGTACGAGCAGTACTTC. Amino acids: CVSCVQLEYEQYF.

Remarks on this clonotype: Sequence at one end of the junction differs from germline and may be a read error. This rearrangement joins TRBV9 to TRBJ1-1; TRBD1 matches 7 bases. Germline V gene data show CDR1 as SGDLS and CDR2 as YYNGEE. This CDR3 has 13 residues. The chain's CDR3 is CASSVDRGTKAFF. The CDR3 DNA is TGTGCCAGCAGCGTAGACAGGGGCACTAAAGCTTTCTTT.

This clonotype was counted many times. The V gene is TRBV12-3 or TRBV12-4, the J gene TRBJ1-5; no reliable D call. This CDR3 is 12 amino acids long. Trimming pared 2 bases from V and 5 bases from J, leaving 4 bases between. The CDR3 loop is CASSLYYQPQHF. CDR3 nucleotide sequence: TGTGCCAGCAGTTTATATTATCAGCCCCAGCATTTT.

This sequence joins TRBV6-6 and TRBJ1-2, with D unresolved. V was pared by 8 bases and J by 2 bases, with 12 bases between. The CDR3 sequence is 13 residues long. Germline CDR1 reads MNHNY; CDR2 reads SVGAGI (reference sequence). The CDR3 coding sequence is TGTGCCAGCGGGTCTATAGACAACTATGGCTACACCTTC. Its translation: CASGSIDNYGYTF.

The CDR3 protein is CSAGSGTFTYEQYF. The CDR3 region has the DNA TGCAGTGCTGGTAGCGGTACTTTTACCTACGAGCAGTACTTC. V gene TRBV20-1 combines with J gene TRBJ2-7, with D perhaps TRBD2 (6 bases). The CDR3 spans 14 residues. Germline V gene lookup returns CDR1 DFQATT and CDR2 SNEGSKA (reference sequence). Trimming removed 5 bases at V and 2 bases at J, with 16 bases between.

The CDR3 loop is CASSSGGGLRDEQFF. The CDR3 coding sequence is TGTGCCAGCAGCTCCGGGGGGGGGTTGCGCGATGAGCAGTTCTTC. The chain couples TRBV11-2 to TRBJ2-1; 8 bases fit TRBD2. Trimming took 4 bases from V and 8 from J; bases not matched to a gene: 10. The CDR3 loop spans 15 amino acids. Germline CDR1 SGHAT, CDR2 FQNNGV.

This CDR3 is CASSLVAGGLKDTQYF. The CDR3 DNA reads as TGTGCCAGCAGCTTGGTAGCGGGGGGGCTGAAAGATACGCAGTATTTT. The chain uses TRBV7-9 and TRBJ2-3; 11 bases agree with TRBD2. The CDR3 length is 16 residues. The germline V gene has CDR1 SEHNR and CDR2 FQNEAQ (reference sequence). V trimming: 3 bases; J trimming: 5 bases; junction bases outside the gene matches: 7.

This clonotype was observed at least ten times. The chain employs TRBV20-1 and TRBJ2-1, with 9 nucleotides matching TRBD2. Trimming cost V 4 bases and J 2 bases; bases outside gene matches: 3. Per the germline V gene, CDR1 is DFQATT and CDR2 is SNEGSKA (reference sequence). This CDR3 spans 14 amino acids. Written as DNA, the CDR3 is TGCAGTGCTATTAGCGGGGGCCCCTACAATGAGCAGTTCTTC. It yields the protein CSAISGGPYNEQFF.

The V and J genes are TRBV12-3 or TRBV12-4 and TRBJ1-1, with 7 bases fitting TRBD1. V lost 2 bases and J lost 5; bases outside the gene matches: 5. This CDR3 is 14 amino acids long. Here the CDR3 DNA reads TGTGCCAGCAGTTTAAGAGGGGGCAGGACTGAAGCTTTCTTT. Its protein is CASSLRGGRTEAFF.

The chain couples TRBV5-1 to TRBJ2-1; D remains ambiguous. V gave up 0 bases and J gave up 5 bases, with 12 bases separating them. The CDR3 length is 15 residues. The V gene's germline CDR1 is SGHRS and CDR2 YFSETQ. CDR3 sequence reads: CASSLAPGYNNEQFF. The CDR3 nucleotides are TGCGCCAGCAGCTTGGCCCCGGGCTACAACAATGAGCAGTTCTTC.

This clonotype was seen at least ten times. The chain combines TRBV10-2 with TRBJ1-5; no firm D call. Per the germline V gene, CDR1 is WSHSY and CDR2 is SAAADI. This CDR3 spans 18 amino acids. Trimming shortened V by 0 bases and J by 0 bases, and 15 bases separated the two germline ends. This chain's CDR3 is CASSESNRAQYSNQPQHF. As DNA, the CDR3 is TGCGCCAGCAGTGAGTCGAACCGAGCACAGTATAGCAATCAGCCCCAGCATTTT.

This clonotype showed up many times. The chain combines TRBV18 with TRBJ2-7, with D possibly called TRBD1 or TRBD2 (5 bases each). V lost 6 bases and J lost 1, with 22 bases in between. Germline lookup yields CDR1 KGHSH and CDR2 LQKENI. The length of the CDR3 is 17 residues. The CDR3 coding sequence is TGTGCCAGCTCCCTGAAGGCACTTTCTGGGGGTTCCTACGAGCAGTACTTC. It codes for CASSLKALSGGSYEQYF.

This clonotype was found many times. The rearrangement uses TRBV12-3 or TRBV12-4 and TRBJ1-5; 7 nucleotides align to TRBD1. CDR3 size: 15 residues. V was pared by 5 bases and J by 2 bases, with 6 bases of the junction left unmatched. The CDR3 DNA follows: TGTGCCAGCAGTATGACCAGGGGGGGCAATCAGCCCCAGCATTTT. Its protein is CASSMTRGGNQPQHF.